This entry lists 23 T cell receptor beta chains sequenced from one sample in a study of identical twins. TCRdb analysed the 5' RACE reads with MiXCR anew, one entry per CDR3 protein. The data show 240,000 or so distinct CDR3 sequences, about 13% seen once. This sample was also put to use in a study of yellow fever vaccine responses in identical twins.

The specimen was memory (CD45RO+) T cells sorted from blood. The receptors were sampled from a woman aged 18-29 years in good health.

The chain carries TRBV2 and TRBJ2-1; 10 bases fit TRBD1. This CDR3 has 14 amino acids. J was trimmed by 8 bases and V by 6 bases; bases with no gene match: 7. Germline values: CDR1 SNHLY, CDR2 FYNNEI. DNA of the CDR3: TGTGCCAGCAGGGGACAGGGGCTTAGCGATGAGCAGTTCTTC. Encoded protein: CASRGQGLSDEQFF. The full variable domain, with the rest looked up from reference TRBV2 and TRBJ2-1, is EPEVTQTPSHQVTQMGQEVILRCVPISNHLYFYWYRQILGQKVEFLVSFYNNEISEKSEIFDDQFSVERPDGSNFTLKIRSTKLEDSAMYFCASRGQGLSDEQFFGPGTRLTVL.

The table lists this clonotype with a few counts. This chain links TRBV20-1 with TRBJ2-7; TRBD2 matches 10 bases. Germline V lookup: CDR1 DFQATT, CDR2 SNEGSKA (reference sequence). With 8 bases clipped from V and 1 base from J, the junction kept 8 bases outside the gene matches. The CDR3 contains 14 residues. CDR3 region: CSITVAGGSYEQYF. DNA for the CDR3: TGCAGTATTACCGTAGCGGGGGGTTCCTACGAGCAGTACTTC.

This rearrangement joins TRBV10-2 to TRBJ2-3, with TRBD2 matching 14 bases. Germline values: CDR1 WSHSY, CDR2 SAAADI. The ends lost 6 bases at V and 3 bases at J; junction bases unmatched: 2. This CDR3 contains 15 residues. DNA of the CDR3: TGCGCCAGCAGGGGGACTAGCGGGAGAACAGATACGCAGTATTTT. It yields the protein CASRGTSGRTDTQYF.

The chain recombines TRBV7-9 with TRBJ2-7; D is possibly TRBD2 (6 bases). CDR1 is SEHNR and CDR2 is FQNEAQ in the germline V gene (reference sequence). This CDR3 is 15 amino acids long. Between the trimmed V and J ends, which lost 3 bases and 0 bases, there was a span of 12 bases. The CDR3 reads CASSLVRESSYEQYF. The CDR3 bases are TGTGCCAGCAGCTTGGTCCGGGAGAGCTCCTACGAGCAGTACTTC.

The gene calls are TRBV6-4 and TRBJ2-2; TRBD2 matches 7 bases. The V segment lost 6 bases and the J segment 5 bases; nucleotides outside the gene matches: 9. There are 15 residues in the CDR3. Germline V lookup: CDR1 MRHNA, CDR2 SNTAGT. The CDR3 loop reads CASSQTSLNTGELFF. CDR3 bases: TGTGCCAGCAGCCAGACTAGCCTTAATACCGGGGAGCTGTTTTTT.

This clonotype was recorded a few times. The chain couples TRBV5-6 to TRBJ2-5, with D possibly matching TRBD2 (7 bases). Germline V gene data show CDR1 as SGHDT and CDR2 as YYEEEE. The CDR3 totals 14 residues. Trimming pared 0 bases from V and 6 bases from J, leaving 12 bases between. The CDR3 DNA is TGTGCCAGCAGCTTGGGAGGGGGGGAGAAGACCCAGTACTTC. Its protein is CASSLGGGEKTQYF.

A few counts support this clonotype. The chain recombines TRBV19 with TRBJ2-1; 12 nucleotides align to TRBD2. From germline, CDR1 is LNHDA and CDR2 SQIVND (reference sequence). The CDR3 spans 16 residues. Trimming removed 8 bases from V and 8 bases from J; junction bases left unmatched: 13. The CDR3 nucleotides read TGTGCCAGTCGAAAGTCCGGACTAGCGGGATTGGATGAGCAGTTCTTC. This codes for CASRKSGLAGLDEQFF. The whole variable domain, remainder taken from reference TRBV19 and TRBJ2-1, is DGGITQSPKYLFRKEGQNVTLSCEQNLNHDAMYWYRQDPGQGLRLIYYSQIVNDFQKGDIAEGYSVSREKKESFPLTVTSAQKNPTAFYLCASRKSGLAGLDEQFFGPGTRLTVL.

This chain connects TRBV6-6 to TRBJ2-2, with a weak D call TRBD2 (5 bases). The V and J ends lost 7 bases and 8 bases respectively, with 11 bases between them. Germline-derived CDR1 and CDR2 are MNHNY and SVGAGI (reference sequence). This CDR3 contains 12 residues. The CDR3 DNA sequence: TGTGCCAGCAATCTACTAGTAGGGGAGCTGTTTTTT. Its translation: CASNLLVGELFF.

This clonotype was seen only a few times. V and J are TRBV12-3 or TRBV12-4 and TRBJ2-7, with 7 bases matching TRBD1. The J segment lost 3 bases and the V segment lost 2 bases, leaving 7 bases of the junction unmatched. The CDR3 contains 15 residues. This CDR3 is CASSLSATGSYEQYF. The CDR3 DNA reads as TGTGCCAGCAGTTTATCCGCGACAGGGAGCTACGAGCAGTACTTC.

This clonotype occurred a few times. V gene TRBV20-1 combines with J gene TRBJ2-3, with TRBD2 matching over 10 bases. CDR3 length: 14 amino acids. Trimming took 3 bases from V and 6 from J; bases not matched to a gene: 6. Germline V gene sequence: CDR1 DFQATT, CDR2 SNEGSKA (reference sequence). This chain's CDR3 is CSASGTSATDTQYF. DNA of the CDR3: TGCAGTGCTAGTGGGACTAGCGCCACGGATACGCAGTATTTT.

The CDR3 DNA is TGTGCCAGCGCTCAGGGGGCAGGGCAGCCCCAGCATTTT. Translating it yields CASAQGAGQPQHF. The V gene is TRBV27, the J gene TRBJ1-5, with TRBD1 matching over 8 bases. Germline V lookup: CDR1 MNHEY, CDR2 SMNVEV (reference sequence). V trimming: 8 bases; J trimming: 7 bases; junction bases outside the gene matches: 7. The CDR3 length is 13 residues.

This clonotype was counted between two and nine times. The rearrangement uses TRBV5-1 and TRBJ2-3; D uncertain. Between the trimmed V and J ends, which lost 5 bases and 6 bases, there was a span of 10 bases. This CDR3 has 12 amino acids. Germline V gives CDR1 SGHRS, CDR2 YFSETQ. CDR3 DNA: TGCGCCAGCAGATTGACGGCGGATACGCAGTATTTT. Translated: CASRLTADTQYF.

This clonotype was counted between two and nine times. This chain links TRBV7-2 with TRBJ2-5, with a possible D match to TRBD2 (6 bases). CDR1 is SGHTA, CDR2 FQGNSA, per germline. V was shortened by 2 bases and J by 5 bases, with 12 bases between the two germline ends. This CDR3 spans 14 amino acids. The CDR3 nucleotides are TGTGCCAGCAGCTTAAAGCCTAGCGTGGAGACCCAGTACTTC. It encodes CASSLKPSVETQYF.

The V gene is TRBV7-2, the J gene TRBJ2-1; D might be TRBD1 (6 bases). Trimming pared 6 bases from V and 3 bases from J, leaving 18 bases between. The CDR3 loop spans 16 amino acids. The germline V gene has CDR1 SGHTA and CDR2 FQGNSA. The CDR3 DNA reads as TGTGCCAGCAGACCCGAAGGAAGGGGGAACTACAATGAGCAGTTCTTC. It specifies CASRPEGRGNYNEQFF.

For the CDR3, the DNA is TGTGCCAGCAGCTTTAGCGGGAGGAAAACAGATACGCAGTATTTT. It codes for CASSFSGRKTDTQYF. V is TRBV11-1 and J is TRBJ2-3; TRBD2 matches at 10 bases. This CDR3 is 15 amino acids long. CDR1 is SGHAT, CDR2 FQDESV, per germline (reference sequence). Trimming cost V 3 bases and J 3 bases; bases outside gene matches: 3.

Only a few counts were recorded for this clonotype. At one of its ends the junction is not consistent with the germline gene, which may arise from a read error. The chain combines TRBV7-7 with TRBJ2-5, with D unresolved. The CDR3 extends over 14 amino acids. Germline V gene data show CDR1 as SSHAT and CDR2 as FNYEAQ (reference sequence). CDR3 region: CASSALESWETQYF. The DNA for the CDR3 is TGTGCTAGCAGCGCCCTGGAGAGTTGGGAGACCCAGTACTTC.

The chain carries TRBV7-9 and TRBJ2-5, with D uncertain. The CDR3 contains 12 residues. The V end was cut by 5 bases, the J end by 5 bases, with 9 bases between. Per the germline V gene, CDR1 is SEHNR and CDR2 is FQNEAQ (reference sequence). DNA of the CDR3: TGTGCCAGCAGCGAGCTAAGGGAGACCCAGTACTTC. Translated: CASSELRETQYF.

This chain joins TRBV5-6 and TRBJ1-1; 9 bases match TRBD1. V shed 4 bases and J 7 bases; nucleotides not matched to a gene: 8. The CDR3 covers 14 residues. Germline loops: CDR1 SGHDT, CDR2 YYEEEE. The CDR3 coding sequence is TGTGCCAGCAGCAGTACAGGGGGCTCGATTGAAGCTTTCTTT. This translates into CASSSTGGSIEAFF. The variable domain in full, with the rest retrieved from reference TRBV5-6 and TRBJ1-1, is DAGVTQSPTHLIKTRGQQVTLRCSPKSGHDTVSWYQQALGQGPQFIFQYYEEEERQRGNFPDRFSGHQFPNYSSELNVNALLLGDSALYLCASSSTGGSIEAFFGQGTRLTVV.

This clonotype has a handful of counts. Mismatch with germline at one junction end may stem from a read error. This sequence joins TRBV14 and TRBJ2-7; 9 bases are shared with TRBD1. From germline, CDR1 is SGHDN and CDR2 FVKESK. CDR3 length: 14 amino acids. Written as DNA, the CDR3 is TGTGCCAGCAGTCCCGGGACAGGGACCCCCTCCCACTTCTTC. Protein sequence: CASSPGTGTPSHFF.

The sample holds a few counts of this clonotype. This sequence joins TRBV6-1 and TRBJ2-2; tentative D call: TRBD1 (6 bases). Trimming cost V 4 bases and J 2 bases, with 14 bases left between them. The CDR3 consists of 16 residues. Germline assignment: CDR1 MNHNS and CDR2 SASEGT. The CDR3 protein is CASSARTALNTGELFF. DNA of the CDR3: TGTGCCAGCAGTGCCCGGACAGCACTCAACACCGGGGAGCTGTTTTTT.

This clonotype was counted only a few times. The V and J genes are TRBV7-9 and TRBJ1-2; 8 positions agree with TRBD1. CDR1 is SEHNR and CDR2 is FQNEAQ in the germline V gene (reference sequence). Trimming took 5 bases from V and 8 from J; bases not matched to a gene: 7. This CDR3 is built from 13 residues. The CDR3 loop is CASSADRGWGYTF. The CDR3 DNA reads as TGTGCCAGCAGCGCCGACAGGGGTTGGGGCTACACCTTC. Filled out from reference TRBV7-9 and TRBJ1-2, the complete variable domain reads DTGVSQNPRHKITKRGQNVTFRCDPISEHNRLYWYRQTLGQGPEFLTYFQNEAQLEKSRLLSDRFSAERPKGSFSTLEIQRTEQGDSAMYLCASSADRGWGYTFGSGTRLTVV.

At least ten counts were recorded for this clonotype. This chain connects TRBV29-1 to TRBJ2-7; 7 bases are shared with TRBD1. CDR3 length: 13 residues. The germline V gene encodes CDR1 SQVTM and CDR2 ANQGSEA. The trim removed 4 bases at V and 2 bases at J, leaving 5 bases unmatched. The CDR3 nucleotides are TGCAGCGTTGGAACAGGGGACACCTACGAGCAGTACTTC. Its translation: CSVGTGDTYEQYF.

This clonotype was recorded at least ten times. The chain links TRBV29-1 to TRBJ2-1; 12 nucleotides agree with TRBD2. This CDR3 contains 13 residues. Germline CDR1 SQVTM, CDR2 ANQGSEA. The V gene end was trimmed by 6 bases and the J gene end by 9 bases; junction bases not matched to a gene: 6. Here the CDR3 DNA reads TGCAGCGTCAGACTAGCGGGAGTGGGTGAGCAGTTCTTC. This encodes CSVRLAGVGEQFF.